Listed below are T cell receptor beta chains from one sample, sequenced in a study of regulatory T cells in long-lasting Graves disease. One entry per CDR3 protein results from TCRdb running MiXCR on the multiplex PCR reads. Here the sample spans around 460,000 distinct CDR3 sequences, roughly 21% being singletons. Material: peripheral blood mononuclear cells (PBMCs), obtained when the disease was refractory, from a patient treated with antithyroid drugs. The receptor set was obtained from a female donor with Graves disease. Both conserved end residues are part of each CDR3. The D gene is left open where the match is weak. Expanded clones get a size class; other rows say once, few or many, or leave the size out.

TGCGCCAGCAGCTTCTCAGGGGGGGACCTCGAGCAGTACTTC CASSFSGGDLEQYF TRBJ2-7 TRBV5-1 NA NA
TGCAGCGTTGAAGGGCCTGAAGCTTTCTTT CSVEGPEAFF TRBJ1-1 TRBV29-1 NA many
TGTGCCAGCAGTCCCTTTACTAGCAGGAGTGGAGATACGCAGTATTTT CASSPFTSRSGDTQYF TRBJ2-3 TRBV25-1 NA few
TGTGCCAGCAGTGGACGATATCCCTACGAGCAGTACTTC CASSGRYPYEQYF TRBJ2-7 TRBV6-1 NA many
TGTGCCAGCAGGGGGACAGGGAGTACCCACGAGCAGTACTTC CASRGTGSTHEQYF TRBJ2-7 TRBV28 TRBD1 many
TGTGCCAGCAGTTTTAATCCCGTCGAGCAGTACTTC CASSFNPVEQYF TRBJ2-7 TRBV28 NA NA
TGCAGTGCTACACAGGGTGGGGATTCACCCCTCCACTTT CSATQGGDSPLHF TRBJ1-6 TRBV20-1 NA few
TGCGCCAGCAGCCTGAAGGGGTTAGCTAAAGAGACCCAGTACTTC CASSLKGLAKETQYF TRBJ2-5 TRBV4-3 NA NA
TGTGCCAGCAGCTCAGAGCGAGGGAGCTCCTACAATGAGCAGTTCTTC CASSSERGSSYNEQFF TRBJ2-1 TRBV11-1 NA NA
TGCAGCGTTGAAGATGGAAGGGACACCGGGGAGCTGTTTTTT CSVEDGRDTGELFF TRBJ2-2 TRBV29-1 NA once
TGTGCTAGTGGTTCGTCCACTCTGCAGGAGGGGCAGCCCCAGCATTTT CASGSSTLQEGQPQHF TRBJ1-5 TRBV12-5 NA NA
TGCGCCAGCAGCGGAAACCAAGAGACCCAGTACTTC CASSGNQETQYF TRBJ2-5 TRBV5-1 NA NA
TGTGCCAGCAGTTACTCGGAGGGGGTCTTCGGCTACACCTTC CASSYSEGVFGYTF TRBJ1-2 TRBV6-5 NA few
TGCGCCAGCAGCCCGTTTTGGGGGGCCGGCCAAGAGACCCAGTACTTC CASSPFWGAGQETQYF TRBJ2-5 TRBV4-1 NA NA
TGTGCCACCAGCAGAGTTAGGCAGCCGGACAATCAGCCCCAGCATTTT CATSRVRQPDNQPQHF TRBJ1-5 TRBV15 NA NA
TGTGCCAGCAGCCATAGCGGTCACCCTACGAGGCAGTACTTC CASSHSGHPTRQYF TRBJ2-7 TRBV11-3 NA NA
TGTGCCAGCAGTTACACCTCAACTAATGAAAAACTGTTTTTT CASSYTSTNEKLFF TRBJ1-4 TRBV11-2 NA many
TGTGCCACCAGTGATGGGACAGGGGGCTATCAGCCCCAGCATTTT CATSDGTGGYQPQHF TRBJ1-5 TRBV24-1 TRBD1 few
TGTGCCAGCAGCCAAGACGCCCGTTATAGCAATCAGCCCCAGCATTTT CASSQDARYSNQPQHF TRBJ1-5 TRBV3-1 NA NA
TGTGCCAGCTCACAGCGGACAGCGTTGGGGGAAAAACTGTTTTTT CASSQRTALGEKLFF TRBJ1-4 TRBV18 NA NA
TGTGCCAGCGAGAGCGGGGGCAATCAGCCCCAGCATTTT CASESGGNQPQHF TRBJ1-5 TRBV2 NA many
TGTGCCAGCAGCTTAGCGGTCTTGAGCACAGATACGCAGTATTTT CASSLAVLSTDTQYF TRBJ2-3 TRBV11-2 NA NA
TGCAGTGCTAGAGATTCAGGGCGACCCCAGCATTTT CSARDSGRPQHF TRBJ1-5 TRBV20-1 NA few
TGTGCCAGCAGTTACTCGATTGGGTACGGACAGCCCCAGCATTTT CASSYSIGYGQPQHF TRBJ1-5 TRBV6-2/TRBV6-3 NA few
TGTGCCAGCAGCTTAGCGCGAAGTTTTGGCTACACCTTC CASSLARSFGYTF TRBJ1-2 TRBV7-2 NA few
TGTGCCACCAGCCTCAGGGGCACCGGGGAGCTGTTTTTT CATSLRGTGELFF TRBJ2-2 TRBV24-1 NA NA
TGTGCCAGCAGTCGCAGAGTTGGGGGGAGGCACACCGGGGAGCTGTTTTTT CASSRRVGGRHTGELFF TRBJ2-2 TRBV27 NA NA
TGTGCCAGCAGTGTGCGGGGGGCAGGCTACGAGCAGTACTTC CASSVRGAGYEQYF TRBJ2-7 TRBV2 TRBD2 many
TGCAGTGCTAGTAGGGCGGAGAACTATGGCTACACCTTC CSASRAENYGYTF TRBJ1-2 TRBV20-1 NA few
TGCAGTGCCCATGACAGGGTTACCGAAAAACTGTTTTTT CSAHDRVTEKLFF TRBJ1-4 TRBV20-1 TRBD1 NA
TGCAGTGCTAGAGATAGGCAGGGGGACGGAAAACTGTTTTTT CSARDRQGDGKLFF TRBJ1-4 TRBV20-1 TRBD1 few
TGTGCCAGCAGTGACGGGGTAGAAGGGTATGGCTACACCTTC CASSDGVEGYGYTF TRBJ1-2 TRBV25-1 NA many
TGTGCCAGCAGTTTGTCGGCAGGGGGCTTTGAGACCCAGTACTTC CASSLSAGGFETQYF TRBJ2-5 TRBV12-3/TRBV12-4 TRBD1 many
TGTGCCAGCAGGTCCGGGTTTACCCGCAGGCAGTACTTC CASRSGFTRRQYF TRBJ2-7 TRBV6-1 NA NA
TGTGCCACCAGCAGAGACTTGGGGGGTGAAGAGACCCAGTACTTC CATSRDLGGEETQYF TRBJ2-5 TRBV15 NA few
TGTGCCAGCAGCTTAGCCTCGCACGAGCAGTACTTC CASSLASHEQYF TRBJ2-7 TRBV11-2 NA many
TGCGCCAGCCTCGGCGGGGCAGGGACCCGAGCCACTGAAGCTTTCTTT CASLGGAGTRATEAFF TRBJ1-1 TRBV4-1 NA few
TGTGCCAGCAGCCACGGACTTAAAGAGACCCAGTACTTC CASSHGLKETQYF TRBJ2-5 TRBV3-1 NA many
TGTGCCACTGCGACAGGGGGGCACACCGGGGAGCTGTTTTTT CATATGGHTGELFF TRBJ2-2 TRBV19 TRBD1 NA
TGTGCCAGCAGCTTCTATTTAGGGAACTATGGCTACACCTTC CASSFYLGNYGYTF TRBJ1-2 TRBV3-1 NA NA
TGTGCCAGCAGTACCCAACGGACCGCAATGAACACTGAAGCTTTCTTT CASSTQRTAMNTEAFF TRBJ1-1 TRBV6-1 NA NA
TGTGCCAGCAGCTTAGCAGCTCTCGCCCCCTACGAGCAGTACTTC CASSLAALAPYEQYF TRBJ2-7 TRBV7-2 NA few
TGTGCCAGCAGTTCATCTGCCAGGGGGTTTACCGAGCAGTACTTC CASSSSARGFTEQYF TRBJ2-7 TRBV5-6 TRBD1 many
TGTGCCAGCAGCCAAGATCCAGGGGAGGACTATGGCTACACCTTC CASSQDPGEDYGYTF TRBJ1-2 TRBV3-1 NA few
TGTGCCAGCAGCTTAGGACAGGGCAATGAAGCTTTCTTT CASSLGQGNEAFF TRBJ1-1 TRBV7-2 TRBD1 NA
TGTGCCAGCAGACCGGGACAGGGGTCTGAAAAACTGTTTTTT CASRPGQGSEKLFF TRBJ1-4 TRBV6-2/TRBV6-3 TRBD1 few